The T cell receptor (beta chain) described here comes from a study of blood T cell repertoires in COVID-19 (TCRdb year 2020). With respect to the entire study: Collaborator samples came from the United States, Italy and Spain and covered acute and convalescent phases of COVID-19. Where available, HLA class I and class II types were taken from metadata supplied by the sample provider and were not determined by assay-based typing. The samples were drawn from the first 160 participants of the ongoing ImmuneRACE study and from 1,254 subjects provided by 6 global collaborators. A freely available public database, intended as a resource for researchers studying the immune response to SARS-CoV-2, is where the repertoires were released. The prospective study material was composed of cDNA or gDNA derived from T cells, B-cell-depleted T cells, or PBMCs. Sample metadata almost always included a de-identified subject ID, COVID-19 status, age in years and sex. Deeply sampled blood TCRbeta repertoires from subjects exposed to, actively infected with, or recovered from COVID-19 were included in the dataset.

Each collaborating institution followed its own protocols to collect whole blood in K2EDTA tubes. For TCRbeta analysis, collaborator samples were shipped as frozen whole blood, as isolated PBMCs, or as DNA extracted from either sample type. Worth noting for this clone: Its recognized antigen is unknown. No per-base quality is available; no much larger clone lies one base away.

Summary of the overall study and its limitations: The quantity of clinical and demographic metadata differed by source and by participant and was supplied without curation.

TCRbeta CDR3 regions were amplified from genomic DNA using the immunoSEQ Assay, a bias-controlled multiplex PCR. The study's processing was this. The number of nucleated cells in each sample was estimated from the amplification of reference gene primers within the assay. To quantify the absolute abundance of each unique TCRbeta CDR3 rearrangement, sequence reads were collapsed and filtered. For each sample, productive Simpson clonality was calculated by taking the square root of Simpson's diversity index across productive rearrangements. The immuneACCESS repertoire file appears here via TCRdb, limited to in-frame rearrangements. These files lack a portion of the clones; in checked studies, under half of the deficit traces to unresolved V genes, and the cause of the others is not known. The V and J calls and clone size were taken over from that table, and D and trimming were inferred from the DNA. A total of approximately 7,000 clones appear in this sample, roughly 86% of them only once. The ten largest clones take up more than 20% of the sample.

CDR1 and CDR2 were assigned from the germline V gene as SNHLY and FYNNEI. From its cysteine to its phenylalanine, the CDR3 spans 15 amino acids. Only the CDR3 part of the read is kept: 45 bases, read in frame from the first base. V trim: 10 bases; J trim: 3 bases; unmatched bases: 10. The rearranged chain carries TRBV2 and TRBJ2-3, and 10 bases in between align with TRBD2. The sequence was collected from a human donor in a cohort sampled during active COVID-19. Sequencing was performed on peripheral blood. Here the CDR3 is given as CATIIRTSGTDTQYF. In nucleotide form, the sequence is TGTGCCACCATAATTCGGACTAGCGGAACAGATACGCAGTATTTT.